Shown below are 11 T cell receptor beta chains from a single sample sequenced in a study of cytomegalovirus exposure and HLA in healthy donors. The primer mix had 60 Vbeta and 13 Jbeta primers. Produced via immunoSEQ multiplex PCR; TCRdb's table is partial and in-frame only. The table has approximately 210,000 clones, about four fifths seen once. Sequences were obtained from PBMCs. The receptors were gathered from a woman aged 45-59 years in good health and CMV-seropositive.

The chain is built from TRBV19 and TRBJ2-1; D ambiguous. This CDR3 has 11 residues. The germline V and J ends were trimmed by 5 bases and 8 bases, with 7 bases remaining between them. The V gene's germline CDR1 is LNHDA and CDR2 SQIVND (reference sequence). For the CDR3, the DNA is TGTGCCAGTAGTGCGCCGGATGAGCAGTTCTTC. Protein product: CASSAPDEQFF.

The gene calls are TRBV6-1 and TRBJ1-2; TRBD1 matches at 9 bases. V shed 7 bases, J shed 4 bases, and the junction held 7 bases outside the gene matches. CDR3 size: 14 residues. Germline CDR1 and CDR2: MNHNS and SASEGT. For the CDR3, the DNA is TGTGCCAGCACCCGGGACAGGGCAGGCTATGGCTACACCTTC. Its translation: CASTRDRAGYGYTF.

V and J are TRBV5-1 and TRBJ2-6, with D possibly being TRBD1 (5 bases). Deletions cut 0 bases from V and 0 bases from J, with 10 bases between. The CDR3 extends over 17 amino acids. The V gene's germline CDR1 is SGHRS and CDR2 YFSETQ. CDR3 amino acids: CASSLGGTGSGANVLTF. In DNA, the CDR3 is TGCGCCAGCAGCTTGGGCGGCACAGGCTCTGGGGCCAACGTCCTGACTTTC.

V gene TRBV5-6 combines with J gene TRBJ2-7, with TRBD1 matching 7 bases. This CDR3 comprises 16 residues. CDR1 SGHDT and CDR2 YYEEEE come from the germline V gene. The J segment lost 4 bases and the V segment lost 5 bases, leaving 15 bases of the junction unmatched. The chain's CDR3 is CASRPRTGFLAYEQYF. The CDR3 DNA is TGTGCCAGCAGGCCAAGGACAGGCTTTTTAGCTTACGAGCAGTACTTC.

The V gene is TRBV6-5, the J gene TRBJ2-1; 9 nucleotides align to TRBD1. The CDR3 is 15 residues long. Per germline, CDR1 MNHEY and CDR2 SVGAGI. Trimming at V came to 5 bases and at J to 7 bases, leaving 9 bases not matched to a gene. The CDR3 reads CASSHGQGIFNEQFF. The CDR3 region has the DNA TGTGCCAGCAGTCACGGACAGGGGATTTTTAATGAGCAGTTCTTC.

The V call is TRBV4-2, the J call TRBJ1-2; TRBD1 aligns across 7 bases. CDR1 and CDR2 (germline): LGHNA, YNFKEQ. This CDR3 comprises 18 residues. V was pared by 3 bases and J by 2 bases, with 15 bases of the junction left unmatched. The CDR3 reads CASSQGRGPQGVNYGYTF. CDR3 DNA sequence: TGTGCCAGCAGCCAGGGAAGGGGGCCCCAGGGCGTCAACTATGGCTACACCTTC.

The chain carries TRBV9 and TRBJ2-5; the match to TRBD2 covers 12 bases. Germline V CDR1 and CDR2: SGDLS, YYNGEE. There are 18 residues in the CDR3. Losses at the gene ends were 3 bases for V and 0 bases for J; bases not matched to a gene: 9. CDR3: CASSAPSGLAGYQETQYF. The CDR3, as DNA: TGTGCCAGCAGCGCACCTTCGGGACTAGCGGGTTACCAAGAGACCCAGTACTTC.

Written as DNA, the CDR3 is TGTGCCAGCAGTGAAGAACCAGGGTTTTCAGAAACGAACACTGAAGCTTTCTTT. Its protein is CASSEEPGFSETNTEAFF. This chain joins TRBV6-1 and TRBJ1-1, with a possible D match to TRBD1 (5 bases). This CDR3 has 18 amino acids. The V end lost 1 base, the J end lost 1 base, and 19 bases lay between the germline ends. Germline assignment: CDR1 MNHNS and CDR2 SASEGT.

The rearrangement uses TRBV19 and TRBJ1-1; maybe TRBD1 (6 bases). Deletions cut 4 bases from V and 0 bases from J, with 12 bases between. Germline V gene data show CDR1 as LNHDA and CDR2 as SQIVND (reference sequence). The CDR3 extends over 15 amino acids. In nucleotides, the CDR3 is TGTGCCAGTAGTAGAACAGGGCAGCTGAACACTGAAGCTTTCTTT. It encodes CASSRTGQLNTEAFF.

The chain links TRBV7-3 to TRBJ2-5; tentatively, D is TRBD2 (5 bases). With 1 base removed from V and 7 bases from J, the gap between germline ends came to 7 bases. This CDR3 contains 12 residues. Germline lookup yields CDR1 SGHTA and CDR2 FQGTGA. CDR3 DNA: TGTGCCAGCAGCTTAAGCGAGGGGACCCAGTACTTC. Amino acid sequence: CASSLSEGTQYF.

The gene calls are TRBV7-2 and TRBJ2-7; D is unclear. The CDR3 covers 15 residues. CDR1 is SGHTA, CDR2 FQGNSA, per germline. Deletions cut 2 bases from V and 3 bases from J, with 14 bases between. CDR3 amino acids: CASSLKTVTYYEQYF. The CDR3 DNA follows: TGTGCCAGCAGCTTAAAAACAGTCACCTACTACGAGCAGTACTTC.